This T cell receptor beta chain was profiled in a study of CD4+ T cells in melanoma. Sequenced by immunoSEQ multiplex PCR; TCRdb stores in-frame clones only, minus some. The sample lists about 11,000 clones; more than 60% were seen once. Whole-study findings and limits: Neoantigen-specific CD4+ T cells in melanoma reportedly had diverse differentiation states. A reported correlation linked neoantigen-specific CD4+ T cells to CD8+, macrophage and B cell function.

This clone was detected once. Its antigen is currently unknown. Sequences were obtained from cells from a culture (not recorded whether cultured in vitro). The TCR sequence derives from a human donor with melanoma.

CDR3 sequence (DNA): TGTGCCAGCAGCTCAACAGGGGTGTCCGGGGAGCTGTTTTTT. Translation gives CASSSTGVSGELFF. The chain uses TRBV5-6 and TRBJ2-2; 7 nucleotides match TRBD1. This CDR3 has 14 residues. CDR1 and CDR2 (germline): SGHDT, YYEEEE. V lost 3 bases to trimming and J lost 6 bases; unmatched junction nucleotides: 5.